The rows below give T cell receptor beta chains drawn from one sample of a study of shared clonotypes between healthy human individuals. The table came from immunoSEQ multiplex PCR; TCRdb's copy has only in-frame clones and leaves some out. The data show about 490,000 clones, over 70% seen once. Input material: PBMCs. Source of these receptors: a woman between 40 and 55 years old in good health. Some clones in this sample may be carry-over from other donors' samples. The CDR3 runs from the conserved cysteine through the conserved F or W. The D gene is left open where the match is weak. The size of a clone is reported for some rows only, either as once, few or many, or as a class for expanded clones.

v_gene	d_gene	abundance	j_gene	CDR3aa	CDR3nt
TRBV9	-	-	TRBJ2-7	CASSVGTSYEQYF	TGTGCCAGCAGCGTAGGCACTAGCTACGAGCAGTACTTC
TRBV29-1	-	-	TRBJ2-6	CSAGWGSGANVLTF	TGCAGCGCCGGGTGGGGCTCTGGGGCCAACGTCCTGACTTTC
TRBV10-3	TRBD2	-	TRBJ2-1	CAISERTSGLNEQFF	TGTGCCATCAGTGAGCGGACTAGCGGGCTGAATGAGCAGTTCTTC
TRBV5-4	TRBD2	-	TRBJ2-5	CASSFGINLYGRGETQYF	TGTGCCAGCAGCTTTGGAATAAACCTTTACGGGAGGGGAGAGACCCAGTACTTC
TRBV7-9	TRBD1	-	TRBJ2-1	CASRPDRGAYNEQFF	TGTGCCAGCAGGCCTGACAGGGGAGCCTACAATGAGCAGTTCTTC
TRBV29-1	TRBD1	-	TRBJ1-5	CSVEVTGEPNQPQHF	TGCAGCGTTGAAGTGACAGGGGAACCCAATCAGCCCCAGCATTTT
TRBV29-1	-	-	TRBJ2-7	CSVGPGKSYEQYF	TGCAGCGTTGGGCCCGGGAAGTCCTACGAGCAGTACTTC
TRBV7-5	-	-	TRBJ1-2	CASSLAASNYGYTF	TGTGCCAGCAGCTTAGCAGCCTCTAACTATGGCTACACCTTC
TRBV5-1	TRBD1	-	TRBJ2-3	CASSPRQGVLDTQYF	TGCGCCAGCAGCCCCCGACAGGGCGTCCTGGATACGCAGTATTTT
TRBV7-2	-	-	TRBJ1-1	CASSTRKGVTEAFF	TGTGCCAGCAGCACCAGGAAGGGCGTCACTGAAGCTTTCTTT
TRBV7-9	TRBD1	-	TRBJ2-7	CASSPRQGHRPGYEQYF	TGTGCCAGCAGCCCACGACAGGGGCACAGGCCGGGCTACGAGCAGTACTTC
TRBV18	-	-	TRBJ1-2	CASSPPGGLQLRGYTF	TGTGCCAGCTCACCACCTGGGGGGCTCCAGTTGAGGGGCTACACCTTC
TRBV10-2	TRBD1	-	TRBJ1-2	CASSQGDIYGYTF	TGCGCCAGCAGCCAGGGGGATATATATGGCTACACCTTC
TRBV10-3	TRBD2	-	TRBJ2-7	CAISVAGDSYEQYF	TGTGCCATCAGTGTTGCGGGGGACTCCTACGAGCAGTACTTC
TRBV4-3	TRBD2	-	TRBJ2-1	CASSQVISGGYNEQFF	TGCGCCAGCAGCCAAGTCATTAGCGGGGGGTACAATGAGCAGTTCTTC
TRBV18	TRBD1	-	TRBJ1-3	CASSPGQGGSGNTIYF	TGTGCCAGCTCACCAGGACAGGGAGGATCTGGAAACACCATATATTTT
TRBV5-1	TRBD1	-	TRBJ2-4	CASSPGTGRTVQYF	TGCGCCAGCAGCCCCGGGACAGGGAGAACTGTTCAGTACTTC
TRBV5-1	TRBD1	-	TRBJ1-2	CASSRGRTGENYGYTF	TGCGCCAGCAGCCGTGGCCGGACAGGGGAGAACTATGGCTACACCTTC
TRBV28	-	-	TRBJ1-1	CASSPGGHPLSTEAFF	TGTGCCAGCAGCCCCGGGGGGCATCCGCTCAGCACTGAAGCTTTCTTT
TRBV7-2	-	-	TRBJ1-2	CASSLNPNYGYTF	TGTGCCAGCAGCTTAAACCCTAACTATGGCTACACCTTC
TRBV7-8	-	-	TRBJ2-5	CASSPSQAETQYF	TGTGCCAGCAGCCCCTCGCAAGCGGAGACCCAGTACTTC
TRBV7-6	-	-	TRBJ2-3	CASSSGDGTDTQYF	TGTGCCAGCAGCTCAGGGGACGGCACAGATACGCAGTATTTT
TRBV5-5	-	-	TRBJ1-1	CASSLRVNTEAFF	TGTGCCAGCAGCTTACGGGTGAACACTGAAGCTTTCTTT
TRBV7-8	-	-	TRBJ1-1	CASSFSGLGTEAFF	TGTGCCAGCAGCTTCTCGGGTCTCGGCACTGAAGCTTTCTTT
TRBV5-1	-	-	TRBJ2-7	CASSLREGVKYF	TGCGCCAGCAGCTTGAGGGAGGGGGTGAAGTACTTC
TRBV7-3	TRBD2	-	TRBJ2-1	CASSLGLAGYNEQFF	TGTGCCAGCAGCTTAGGGCTAGCGGGATATAATGAGCAGTTCTTC
TRBV7-2	-	-	TRBJ2-5	CASSSAGSGETQYF	TGTGCCAGCAGCAGCGCAGGTAGTGGGGAGACCCAGTACTTC
TRBV27	TRBD1	once	TRBJ2-7	CASSSRRTGNSYEQYF	TGTGCCAGCAGTTCCCGCCGGACAGGGAATTCCTACGAGCAGTACTTC
TRBV27	TRBD1	once	TRBJ2-2	CASQGAVAGELFF	TGTGCCAGCCAGGGGGCTGTTGCCGGGGAGCTGTTTTTT
TRBV2	-	-	TRBJ2-3	CASKGGNSDTQYF	TGTGCCAGCAAGGGCGGGAATTCAGATACGCAGTATTTT
TRBV7-6	-	many	TRBJ1-1	CASTRGGGNTEAFF	TGTGCCAGCACCCGGGGGGGCGGGAACACTGAAGCTTTCTTT
TRBV30	-	-	TRBJ1-5	CAWSEGEHQPQHF	TGTGCCTGGAGTGAGGGAGAGCATCAGCCCCAGCATTTT
TRBV11-2	-	-	TRBJ2-7	CASSLGPGYEQYF	TGTGCCAGCAGCTTAGGTCCCGGTTACGAGCAGTACTTC
TRBV18	-	-	TRBJ1-4	CASSPPGEGVREKLFF	TGTGCCAGCTCACCACCGGGAGAGGGGGTCCGGGAAAAACTGTTTTTT
TRBV28	-	-	TRBJ1-5	CASTPDIYSNQPQHF	TGTGCCAGCACCCCGGACATATATAGCAATCAGCCCCAGCATTTT